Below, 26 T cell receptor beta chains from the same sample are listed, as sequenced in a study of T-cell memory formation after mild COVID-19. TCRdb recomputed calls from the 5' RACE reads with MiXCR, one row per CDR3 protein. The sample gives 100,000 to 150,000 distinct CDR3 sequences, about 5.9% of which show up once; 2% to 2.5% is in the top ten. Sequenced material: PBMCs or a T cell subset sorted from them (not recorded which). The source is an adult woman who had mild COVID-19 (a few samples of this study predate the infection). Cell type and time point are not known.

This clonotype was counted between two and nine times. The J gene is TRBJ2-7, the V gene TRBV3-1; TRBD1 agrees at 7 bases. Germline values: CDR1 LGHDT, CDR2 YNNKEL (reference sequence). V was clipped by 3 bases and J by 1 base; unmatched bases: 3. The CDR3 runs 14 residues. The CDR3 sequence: CASSHGTASYEQYF. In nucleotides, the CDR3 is TGTGCCAGCAGCCACGGGACAGCGTCCTACGAGCAGTACTTC.

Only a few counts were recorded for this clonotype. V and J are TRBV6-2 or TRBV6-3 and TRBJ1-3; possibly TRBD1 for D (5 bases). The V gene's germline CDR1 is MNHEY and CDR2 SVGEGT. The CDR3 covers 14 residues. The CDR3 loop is CASRGSHSGNTIYF. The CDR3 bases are TGTGCTTCTCGGGGGAGCCACTCTGGAAACACCATATATTTT.

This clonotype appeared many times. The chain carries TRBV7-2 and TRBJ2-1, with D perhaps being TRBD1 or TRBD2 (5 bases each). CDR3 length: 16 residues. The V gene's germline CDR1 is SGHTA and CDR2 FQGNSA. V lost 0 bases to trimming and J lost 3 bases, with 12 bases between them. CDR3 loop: CASSLAPGRIYNEQFF. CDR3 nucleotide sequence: TGTGCCAGCAGCTTAGCGCCGGGACGGATCTACAATGAGCAGTTCTTC.

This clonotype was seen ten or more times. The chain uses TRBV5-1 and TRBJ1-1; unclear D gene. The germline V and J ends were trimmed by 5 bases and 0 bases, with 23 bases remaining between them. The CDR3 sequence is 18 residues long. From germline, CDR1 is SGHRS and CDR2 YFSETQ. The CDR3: CASREVKGLVDVNTEAFF. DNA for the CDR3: TGCGCCAGCAGGGAGGTTAAGGGTCTGGTCGACGTGAACACTGAAGCTTTCTTT. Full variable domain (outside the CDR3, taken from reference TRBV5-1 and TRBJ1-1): KAGVTQTPRYLIKTRGQQVTLSCSPISGHRSVSWYQQTPGQGLQFLFEYFSETQRNKGNFPGRFSGRQFSNSRSEMNVSTLELGDSALYLCASREVKGLVDVNTEAFFGQGTRLTVV.

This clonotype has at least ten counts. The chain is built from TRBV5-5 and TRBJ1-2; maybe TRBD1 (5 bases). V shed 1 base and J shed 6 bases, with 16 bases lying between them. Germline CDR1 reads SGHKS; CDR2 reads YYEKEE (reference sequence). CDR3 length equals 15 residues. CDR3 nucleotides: TGTGCCAGCAGCTTGATGGGACTGGAGAGGGATGGCTACACCTTC. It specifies CASSLMGLERDGYTF.

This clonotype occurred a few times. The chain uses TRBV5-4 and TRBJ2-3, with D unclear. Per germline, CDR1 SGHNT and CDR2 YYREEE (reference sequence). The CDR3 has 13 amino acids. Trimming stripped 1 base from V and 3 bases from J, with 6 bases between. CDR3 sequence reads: CASSLSFTDTQYF. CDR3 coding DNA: TGTGCCAGCAGCTTGAGTTTTACAGATACGCAGTATTTT.

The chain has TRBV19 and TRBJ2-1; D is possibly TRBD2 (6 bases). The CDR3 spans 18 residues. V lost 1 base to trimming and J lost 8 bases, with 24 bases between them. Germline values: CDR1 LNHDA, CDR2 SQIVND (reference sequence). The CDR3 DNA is TGTGCCAGTAGTATAGGGAGACTAAAGACTAGTACCGCGGATGAGCAGTTCTTC. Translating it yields CASSIGRLKTSTADEQFF.

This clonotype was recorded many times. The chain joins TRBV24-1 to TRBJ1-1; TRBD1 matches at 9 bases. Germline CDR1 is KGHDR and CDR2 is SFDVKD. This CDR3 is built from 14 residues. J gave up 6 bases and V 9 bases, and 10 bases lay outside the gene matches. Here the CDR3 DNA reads TGTGCCACCCAAGGACAGGGGTCCTACGCTGAAGCTTTCTTT. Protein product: CATQGQGSYAEAFF.

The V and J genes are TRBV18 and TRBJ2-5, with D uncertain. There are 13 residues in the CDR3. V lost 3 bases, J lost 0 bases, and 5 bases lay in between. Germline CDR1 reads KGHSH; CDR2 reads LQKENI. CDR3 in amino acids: CASSPAYQETQYF. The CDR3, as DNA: TGTGCCAGCTCACCGGCGTACCAAGAGACCCAGTACTTC.

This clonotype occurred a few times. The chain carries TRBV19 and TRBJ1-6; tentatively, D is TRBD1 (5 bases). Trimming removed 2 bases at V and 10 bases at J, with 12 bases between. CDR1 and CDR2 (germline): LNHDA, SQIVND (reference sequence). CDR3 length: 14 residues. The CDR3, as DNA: TGTGCCAGTAGTATAACGGGGCGCGGGTCACCCCTCCACTTT. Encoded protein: CASSITGRGSPLHF.

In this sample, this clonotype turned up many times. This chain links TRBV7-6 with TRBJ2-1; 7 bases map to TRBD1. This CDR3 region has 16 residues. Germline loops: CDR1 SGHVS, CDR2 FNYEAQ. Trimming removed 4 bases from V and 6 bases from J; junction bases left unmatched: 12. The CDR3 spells CASSSLTGTEGNEQFF. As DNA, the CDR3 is TGTGCCAGCAGCTCATTAACCGGGACAGAAGGCAATGAGCAGTTCTTC.

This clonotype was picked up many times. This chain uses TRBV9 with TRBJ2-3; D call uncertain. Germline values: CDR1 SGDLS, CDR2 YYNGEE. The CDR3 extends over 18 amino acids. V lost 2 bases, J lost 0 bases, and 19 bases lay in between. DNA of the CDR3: TGTGCCAGCAGCGTCCTTGACGGACGCCGTACTAGCACAGATACGCAGTATTTT. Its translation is CASSVLDGRRTSTDTQYF.

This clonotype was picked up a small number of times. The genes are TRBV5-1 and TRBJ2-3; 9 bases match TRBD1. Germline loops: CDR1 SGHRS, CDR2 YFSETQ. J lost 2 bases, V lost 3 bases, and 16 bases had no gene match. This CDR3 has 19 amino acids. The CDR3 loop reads CASSSYNRDRAPPTDTQYF. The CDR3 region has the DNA TGCGCCAGCAGCTCGTACAACCGGGACAGGGCCCCCCCCACAGATACGCAGTATTTT.

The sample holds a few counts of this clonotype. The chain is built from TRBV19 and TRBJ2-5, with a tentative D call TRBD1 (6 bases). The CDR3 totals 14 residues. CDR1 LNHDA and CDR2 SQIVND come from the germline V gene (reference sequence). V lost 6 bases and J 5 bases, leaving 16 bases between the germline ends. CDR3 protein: CASSGPTGGETQYF. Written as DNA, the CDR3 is TGTGCCAGTAGCGGACCGACAGGTGGGGAGACCCAGTACTTC. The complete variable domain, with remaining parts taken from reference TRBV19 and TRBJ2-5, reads DGGITQSPKYLFRKEGQNVTLSCEQNLNHDAMYWYRQDPGQGLRLIYYSQIVNDFQKGDIAEGYSVSREKKESFPLTVTSAQKNPTAFYLCASSGPTGGETQYFGPGTRLLVL.

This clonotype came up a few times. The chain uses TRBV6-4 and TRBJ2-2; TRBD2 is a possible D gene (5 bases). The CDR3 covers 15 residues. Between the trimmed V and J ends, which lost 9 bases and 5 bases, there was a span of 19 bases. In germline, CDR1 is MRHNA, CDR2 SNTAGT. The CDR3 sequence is CARNLPGWKTGELFF. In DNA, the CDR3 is TGTGCCAGGAACCTCCCGGGATGGAAGACCGGGGAGCTGTTTTTT.

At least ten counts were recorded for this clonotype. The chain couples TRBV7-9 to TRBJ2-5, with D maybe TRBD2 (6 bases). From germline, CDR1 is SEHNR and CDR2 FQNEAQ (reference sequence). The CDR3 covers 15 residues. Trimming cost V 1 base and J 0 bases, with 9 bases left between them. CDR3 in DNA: TGTGCCAGCAGCTTAGTCGGGGGAGACCAAGAGACCCAGTACTTC. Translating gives CASSLVGGDQETQYF. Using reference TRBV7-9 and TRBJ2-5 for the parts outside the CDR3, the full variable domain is DTGVSQNPRHKITKRGQNVTFRCDPISEHNRLYWYRQTLGQGPEFLTYFQNEAQLEKSRLLSDRFSAERPKGSFSTLEIQRTEQGDSAMYLCASSLVGGDQETQYFGPGTRLLVL.

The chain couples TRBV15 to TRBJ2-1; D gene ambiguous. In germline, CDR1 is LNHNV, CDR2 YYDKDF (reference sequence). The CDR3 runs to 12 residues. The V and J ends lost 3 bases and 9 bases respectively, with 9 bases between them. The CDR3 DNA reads TGTGCCACCAGCAGGGGGTACGGTGAGCAGTTCTTC. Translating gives CATSRGYGEQFF.

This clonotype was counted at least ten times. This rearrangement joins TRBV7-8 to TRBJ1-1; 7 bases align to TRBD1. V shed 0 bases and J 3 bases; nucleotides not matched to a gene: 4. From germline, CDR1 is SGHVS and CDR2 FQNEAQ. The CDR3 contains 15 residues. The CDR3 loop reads CASSLAPRGYTEAFF. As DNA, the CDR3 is TGTGCCAGCAGCTTAGCGCCCAGGGGGTACACTGAAGCTTTCTTT.

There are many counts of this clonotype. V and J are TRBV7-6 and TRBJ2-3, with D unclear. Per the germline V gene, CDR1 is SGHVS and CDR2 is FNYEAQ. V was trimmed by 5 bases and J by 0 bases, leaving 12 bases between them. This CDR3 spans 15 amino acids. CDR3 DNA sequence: TGTGCCAGCAGCCCCGGGCATTCTAGCACAGATACGCAGTATTTT. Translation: CASSPGHSSTDTQYF. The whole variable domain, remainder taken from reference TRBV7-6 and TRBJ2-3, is GAGVSQSPRYKVTKRGQDVALRCDPISGHVSLYWYRQALGQGPEFLTYFNYEAQQDKSGLPNDRFSAERPEGSISTLTIQRTEQRDSAMYRCASSPGHSSTDTQYFGPGTRLTVL.

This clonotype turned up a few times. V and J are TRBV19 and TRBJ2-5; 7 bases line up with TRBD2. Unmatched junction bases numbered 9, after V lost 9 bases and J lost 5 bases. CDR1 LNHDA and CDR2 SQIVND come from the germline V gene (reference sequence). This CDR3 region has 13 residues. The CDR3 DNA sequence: TGTGCCAGCAGAGCGGGGAAGGGGGAGACCCAGTACTTC. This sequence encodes CASRAGKGETQYF.

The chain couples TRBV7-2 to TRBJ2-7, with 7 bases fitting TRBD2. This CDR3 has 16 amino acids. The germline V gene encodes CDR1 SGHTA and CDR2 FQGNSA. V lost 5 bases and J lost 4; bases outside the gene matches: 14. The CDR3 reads CASSAREGGSGYEQYF. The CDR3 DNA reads TGTGCCAGCAGCGCCCGCGAGGGCGGGAGCGGGTACGAGCAGTACTTC.

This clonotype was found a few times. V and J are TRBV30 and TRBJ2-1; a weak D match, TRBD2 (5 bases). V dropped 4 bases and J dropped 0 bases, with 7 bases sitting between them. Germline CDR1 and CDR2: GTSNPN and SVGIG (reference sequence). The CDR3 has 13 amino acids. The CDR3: CAWKRSSYNEQFF. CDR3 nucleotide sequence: TGTGCCTGGAAGCGGAGCTCCTACAATGAGCAGTTCTTC.

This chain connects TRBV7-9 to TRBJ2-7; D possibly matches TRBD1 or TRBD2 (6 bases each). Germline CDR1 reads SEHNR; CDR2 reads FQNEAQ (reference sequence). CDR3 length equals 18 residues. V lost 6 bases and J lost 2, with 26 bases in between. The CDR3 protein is CASRVTPDIGGETYEQYF. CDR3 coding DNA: TGTGCCAGCAGAGTCACCCCGGACATCGGGGGCGAAACCTACGAGCAGTACTTC.

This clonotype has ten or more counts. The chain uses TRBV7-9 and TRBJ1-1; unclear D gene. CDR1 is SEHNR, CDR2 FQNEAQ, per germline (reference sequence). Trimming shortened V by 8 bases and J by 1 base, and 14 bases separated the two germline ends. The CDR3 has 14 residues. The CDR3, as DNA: TGTGCCAGCTTAAGGGCAGAGCCGAACACTGAAGCTTTCTTT. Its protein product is CASLRAEPNTEAFF.

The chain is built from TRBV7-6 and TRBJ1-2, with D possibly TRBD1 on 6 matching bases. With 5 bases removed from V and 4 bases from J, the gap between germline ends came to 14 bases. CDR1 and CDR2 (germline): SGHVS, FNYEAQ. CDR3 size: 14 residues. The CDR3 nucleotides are TGTGCCAGCAGCCCGCTTGGGGGGCTCTATGGCTACACCTTC. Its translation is CASSPLGGLYGYTF.

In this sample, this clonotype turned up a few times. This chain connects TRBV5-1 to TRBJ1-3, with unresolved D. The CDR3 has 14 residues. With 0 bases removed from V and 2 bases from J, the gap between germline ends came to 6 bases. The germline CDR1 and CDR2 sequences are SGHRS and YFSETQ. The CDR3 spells CASSLASPGNTIYF. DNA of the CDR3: TGCGCCAGCAGCTTGGCATCACCTGGAAACACCATATATTTT.